This T cell receptor (beta chain) was captured in a study of T cell repertoires in cytomegalovirus infection. Study-wide context: CMV infection together with matching HLA type was indicated by public TCR beta signatures.

Study outcomes and limitations: The cumulative frequency of public TCR beta families identified carriers of CMV plus the relevant HLA. Dominant in the ex vivo response were TCR beta clonotypes restricted by HLA-C and specific for CMV.

Germline lookup yields CDR1 MDHEN and CDR2 SYDVKM. The J segment lost 5 bases and the V segment lost 2 bases, leaving 7 bases of the junction unmatched. The CDR3 has 16 residues. Via MiXCR, TCRdb re-called the reads, giving one row per CDR3 protein. The sample has approximately 250,000 distinct CDR3 sequences; roughly 9.1% are singletons. With respect to this clonotype: Its antigen remains unknown.

The source material was PBMCs. The clonotype was recovered from a human donor in good health (CMV status not recorded). Some clones in this sample may be carry-over from other donors' samples. This chain links TRBV28 with TRBJ2-5; 11 positions agree with TRBD1. The CDR3: CASSLLDRGPEETQYF. The CDR3 bases are TGTGCCAGCAGTTTACTGGACAGGGGGCCGGAGGAGACCCAGTACTTC. The whole variable domain, remainder taken from reference TRBV28 and TRBJ2-5, is DVKVTQSSRYLVKRTGEKVFLECVQDMDHENMFWYRQDPGLGLRLIYFSYDVKMKEKGDIPEGYSVSREKKERFSLILESASTNQTSMYLCASSLLDRGPEETQYFGPGTRLLVL.